These 24 T cell receptor beta chains share one sample of origin, sequenced in a study of blood T cell repertoires in COVID-19. Clones were sequenced by immunoSEQ multiplex PCR, and TCRdb holds only the in-frame ones, with some missing. Of roughly 130,000 clones listed, over 75% are singletons. The specimen sequenced was peripheral blood. These receptors all come from an older woman with acute or convalescent COVID-19.

The rearrangement uses TRBV10-3 and TRBJ2-5; weak D call: TRBD2 (6 bases). The V and J ends lost 2 bases and 4 bases respectively, with 17 bases between them. The length of the CDR3 is 16 residues. Germline CDR1 is ENHRY and CDR2 is SYGVKD. Written as DNA, the CDR3 is TGTGCCATCAGTGAGGGGACTTCCTCCGGGATAGAGACCCAGTACTTC. As protein: CAISEGTSSGIETQYF.

The J gene is TRBJ1-1, the V gene TRBV10-3, with D maybe TRBD1 (6 bases). The germline CDR1 and CDR2 sequences are ENHRY and SYGVKD. CDR3 length: 14 residues. V was clipped by 2 bases and J by 1 base, with 8 bases between them. As DNA, the CDR3 is TGTGCCATCAGTGAGGACAGGACGAACACTGAAGCTTTCTTT. It is translated as CAISEDRTNTEAFF.

The CDR3 sequence: CAGGFRREDEQFF. The CDR3 DNA is TGTGCCGGGGGATTCCGACGGGAGGATGAGCAGTTCTTC. This chain uses TRBV6-6 with TRBJ2-1; the match to TRBD2 covers 7 bases. From germline, CDR1 is MNHNY and CDR2 SVGAGI (reference sequence). J was trimmed by 8 bases and V by 11 bases; bases with no gene match: 12. The CDR3 loop spans 13 amino acids.

The J gene is TRBJ1-3, the V gene TRBV27; D gene ambiguous. The CDR3 runs to 13 residues. The ends were cut back, 6 bases at V and 3 bases at J, with 9 bases in the middle. Germline loops: CDR1 MNHEY, CDR2 SMNVEV (reference sequence). CDR3: CASRPAGGNTIYF. The CDR3, as DNA: TGTGCCAGCAGGCCCGCGGGTGGAAACACCATATATTTT.

Only one count was recorded for this clone. This chain connects TRBV19 to TRBJ1-2; a possible D gene is TRBD1 (5 bases). Germline V gene lookup returns CDR1 LNHDA and CDR2 SQIVND (reference sequence). V lost 2 bases to trimming and J lost 0 bases, with 13 bases between them. The CDR3 covers 16 residues. The CDR3 sequence: CASSIQFDRTNYGYTF. CDR3 DNA: TGTGCCAGTAGTATACAATTCGACAGAACTAACTATGGCTACACCTTC.

The rearrangement links TRBV2 to TRBJ1-4; D call uncertain. This CDR3 contains 14 residues. V lost 6 bases to trimming and J lost 0 bases, with 8 bases between them. Looked up from germline, CDR1 is SNHLY and CDR2 is FYNNEI. The CDR3 coding sequence is TGTGCCAGCAGCGAGATCACAACTAATGAAAAACTGTTTTTT. Residues: CASSEITTNEKLFF.

This clone was recorded only once. The chain carries TRBV18 and TRBJ2-3, with 8 bases aligning to TRBD1. Germline V gene lookup returns CDR1 KGHSH and CDR2 LQKENI. This CDR3 has 16 residues. The J segment lost 0 bases and the V segment lost 1 base, leaving 3 bases of the junction unmatched. The DNA for the CDR3 is TGTGCCAGCTCACCACACAGGGGGTTAAGCACAGATACGCAGTATTTT. Its protein product is CASSPHRGLSTDTQYF.

The V and J genes are TRBV14 and TRBJ1-2; a weak D match, TRBD1 (6 bases). The ends were cut back, 6 bases at V and 2 bases at J, with 19 bases in the middle. CDR1 and CDR2 from the germline V gene are SGHDN and FVKESK. The CDR3 is 16 residues long. The CDR3: CASSRWTEFRNYGYTF. In DNA, the CDR3 is TGTGCCAGCAGTCGGTGGACAGAGTTTCGGAACTATGGCTACACCTTC. The full variable domain, completed using reference TRBV14 and TRBJ1-2, is EAGVTQFPSHSVIEKGQTVTLRCDPISGHDNLYWYRRVMGKEIKFLLHFVKESKQDESGMPNNRFLAERTGGTYSTLKVQPAELEDSGVYFCASSRWTEFRNYGYTFGSGTRLTVV.

The gene calls are TRBV6-6 and TRBJ1-2; 7 nucleotides align to TRBD1. The CDR3 length is 15 residues. Germline V gene lookup returns CDR1 MNHNY and CDR2 SVGAGI (reference sequence). V shed 6 bases, J shed 3 bases, and the junction held 10 bases outside the gene matches. The CDR3 protein is CASSLFGTGDYGYTF. The CDR3 nucleotides read TGTGCCAGCAGCCTCTTCGGAACAGGGGACTATGGCTACACCTTC.

This chain joins TRBV4-2 and TRBJ1-2, with D perhaps matching TRBD1 (6 bases). CDR3 size: 15 residues. The germline gives CDR1 LGHNA, CDR2 YNFKEQ. Trimming removed 0 bases at V and 5 bases at J, with 13 bases between. CDR3 region: CASSQDRRGGYGYTF. CDR3 in DNA: TGTGCCAGCAGCCAAGATCGCAGGGGCGGGTATGGCTACACCTTC.

V is TRBV7-9 and J is TRBJ1-1, with 7 bases fitting TRBD1. Germline V CDR1 and CDR2: SEHNR, FQNEAQ (reference sequence). The CDR3 is 15 residues long. V dropped 3 bases and J dropped 5; count of bases not matched to a gene: 9. CDR3: CASSFYQGERTEAFF. CDR3 nucleotide sequence: TGTGCCAGCAGCTTCTATCAGGGGGAGAGGACTGAAGCTTTCTTT.

This clone was seen a single time. The rearrangement joins TRBV27 to TRBJ2-2; TRBD1 agrees at 7 bases. The V segment lost 7 bases and the J segment 6 bases; nucleotides outside the gene matches: 8. The length of the CDR3 is 14 residues. Germline CDR1 reads MNHEY; CDR2 reads SMNVEV (reference sequence). CDR3 amino acids: CASNRGQSAGELFF. The CDR3 nucleotides are TGTGCCAGCAATAGGGGACAGAGCGCCGGGGAGCTGTTTTTT.

The chain employs TRBV24-1 and TRBJ2-5; 7 bases map to TRBD1. From germline, CDR1 is KGHDR and CDR2 SFDVKD. This CDR3 has 15 residues. V lost 4 bases to trimming and J lost 3 bases; unmatched junction nucleotides: 7. This CDR3 is CATSETGTAKETQYF. The CDR3, as DNA: TGTGCCACCAGTGAGACCGGGACAGCTAAAGAGACCCAGTACTTC.

CDR3 nucleotide sequence: TGTGCCAGCAGTTTATTGCCAGGGGATCGGGGTGGAGCTTTCTTT. Its translation is CASSLLPGDRGGAFF. The chain joins TRBV28 to TRBJ1-1, with D possibly being TRBD1 (6 bases). Per germline, CDR1 MDHEN and CDR2 SYDVKM. The CDR3 totals 15 residues. V was pared by 1 base and J by 10 bases, with 19 bases between.

The CDR3, as DNA: TGTGCCAGCAACGGACTCTCGGTCGTAGGAGATACGCAGTATTTT. It is translated as CASNGLSVVGDTQYF. The rearrangement links TRBV4-2 to TRBJ2-3; TRBD2 is a possible D gene (5 bases). The CDR3 extends over 15 amino acids. Germline V gene data show CDR1 as LGHNA and CDR2 as YNFKEQ. V lost 7 bases and J lost 5, with 19 bases in between.

The V and J genes are TRBV24-1 and TRBJ2-3; TRBD2 matches at 7 bases. CDR3 length equals 13 residues. Trimming at V came to 10 bases and at J to 2 bases, leaving 5 bases not matched to a gene. Germline V gene lookup returns CDR1 KGHDR and CDR2 SFDVKD. This CDR3 reads CATGGTDTDTQYF. The CDR3 DNA follows: TGTGCCACGGGAGGGACCGACACAGATACGCAGTATTTT.

The rearrangement links TRBV5-1 to TRBJ1-4; D call uncertain. Trimming removed 4 bases at V and 0 bases at J, with 16 bases between. Germline CDR1 reads SGHRS; CDR2 reads YFSETQ. This CDR3 region has 17 residues. CDR3 nucleotides: TGCGCCAGCAGCCCGACCTCAGGTTATGCAACTAATGAAAAACTGTTTTTT. This gives the protein CASSPTSGYATNEKLFF.

This clone was seen a handful of times. The V call is TRBV18, the J call TRBJ1-1; no clear D. V was shortened by 6 bases and J by 3 bases, with 17 bases between the two germline ends. The CDR3 totals 15 residues. Germline CDR1 is KGHSH and CDR2 is LQKENI. CDR3 nucleotides: TGTGCCAGCTCCTACCTGGACTCCGGGGACACTGAAGCTTTCTTT. Its protein is CASSYLDSGDTEAFF.

The rearrangement joins TRBV30 to TRBJ1-2; possibly TRBD1 for D (5 bases). The CDR3 covers 13 residues. Between the trimmed V and J ends, which lost 0 bases and 5 bases, there was a span of 10 bases. Looked up from germline, CDR1 is GTSNPN and CDR2 is SVGIG (reference sequence). CDR3 nucleotides: TGTGCCTGGAGTGTACAGGCGGAATATGGCTACACCTTC. It translates to CAWSVQAEYGYTF.

The J gene is TRBJ2-7, the V gene TRBV10-2; D is ambiguous. The length of the CDR3 is 14 residues. Germline loops: CDR1 WSHSY, CDR2 SAAADI. V was cut by 6 bases and J by 0 bases, with 12 bases left in between. CDR3 sequence: CASSPRVDSYEQYV. As DNA, the CDR3 is TGCGCCAGCAGCCCTCGGGTGGACTCCTACGAGCAGTACGTC.

V gene TRBV29-1 combines with J gene TRBJ1-4; D not certain. Germline lookup yields CDR1 SQVTM and CDR2 ANQGSEA. Trimming shortened V by 6 bases and J by 3 bases, and 11 bases separated the two germline ends. The CDR3 covers 13 residues. CDR3 in DNA: TGCAGCGTGATGGAGTTACCTAATGAAAAACTGTTTTTT. Translated: CSVMELPNEKLFF.

This clone came up once. The chain links TRBV18 to TRBJ1-2; 7 bases line up with TRBD1. Germline V gives CDR1 KGHSH, CDR2 LQKENI. The J segment lost 8 bases and the V segment lost 5 bases, leaving 8 bases of the junction unmatched. The CDR3 is made up of 13 amino acids. The DNA for the CDR3 is TGTGCCAGCTCATTCAGGGGGAATGAAGGCTACACCTTC. Its protein product is CASSFRGNEGYTF. Using reference TRBV18 and TRBJ1-2 for the parts outside the CDR3, the full variable domain is NAGVMQNPRHLVRRRGQEARLRCSPMKGHSHVYWYRQLPEEGLKFMVYLQKENIIDESGMPKERFSAEFPKEGPSILRIQQVVRGDSAAYFCASSFRGNEGYTFGSGTRLTVV.

This chain links TRBV18 with TRBJ2-3; TRBD1 matches 8 bases. Germline V gene sequence: CDR1 KGHSH, CDR2 LQKENI. V lost 4 bases to trimming and J lost 1 base; unmatched junction nucleotides: 4. The CDR3 sequence is 15 residues long. In DNA, the CDR3 is TGTGCCAGCTCACAGCAGGGGGCAGGCACAGATACGCAGTATTTT. Translating gives CASSQQGAGTDTQYF. Supplemented by reference TRBV18 and TRBJ2-3, the full variable domain reads NAGVMQNPRHLVRRRGQEARLRCSPMKGHSHVYWYRQLPEEGLKFMVYLQKENIIDESGMPKERFSAEFPKEGPSILRIQQVVRGDSAAYFCASSQQGAGTDTQYFGPGTRLTVL.

This chain connects TRBV19 to TRBJ2-5, with TRBD2 matching over 11 bases. Germline loops: CDR1 LNHDA, CDR2 SQIVND (reference sequence). Losses at the gene ends were 6 bases for V and 4 bases for J; bases not matched to a gene: 1. The CDR3 sequence is 13 residues long. CDR3 sequence (DNA): TGTGCCAGTAGCGGACTAGCGGGAGAGACCCAGTACTTC. Encoded protein: CASSGLAGETQYF. The variable domain in full, completed from reference TRBV19 and TRBJ2-5, reads DGGITQSPKYLFRKEGQNVTLSCEQNLNHDAMYWYRQDPGQGLRLIYYSQIVNDFQKGDIAEGYSVSREKKESFPLTVTSAQKNPTAFYLCASSGLAGETQYFGPGTRLLVL.